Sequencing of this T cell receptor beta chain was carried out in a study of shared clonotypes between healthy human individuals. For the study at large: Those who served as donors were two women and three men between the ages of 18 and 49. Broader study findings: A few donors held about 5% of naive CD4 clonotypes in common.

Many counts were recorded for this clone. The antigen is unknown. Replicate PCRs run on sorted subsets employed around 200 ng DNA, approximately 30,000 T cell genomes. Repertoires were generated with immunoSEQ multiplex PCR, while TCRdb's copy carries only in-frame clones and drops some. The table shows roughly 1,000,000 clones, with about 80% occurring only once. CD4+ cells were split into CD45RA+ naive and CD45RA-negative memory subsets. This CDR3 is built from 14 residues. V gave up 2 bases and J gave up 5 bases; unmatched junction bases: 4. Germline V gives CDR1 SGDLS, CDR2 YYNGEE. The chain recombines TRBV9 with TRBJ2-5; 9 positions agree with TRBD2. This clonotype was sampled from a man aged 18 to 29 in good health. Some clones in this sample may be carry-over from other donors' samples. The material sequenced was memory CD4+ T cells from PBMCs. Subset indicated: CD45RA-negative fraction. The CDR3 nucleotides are TGTGCCAGCAGCGTGGGGACTAGCCGGGAGACCCAGTACTTC. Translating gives CASSVGTSRETQYF.